The clone carrying this T cell receptor beta chain was seen only a few times. Amplified regions were TCR beta CDR3 sequences from RNA transcripts. First-round RT-PCR with HTBI primers amplified the TCR CDR3 region. Using its own MiXCR run on the multiplex PCR reads, TCRdb lists one record per CDR3 protein. The table records 550,000 to 650,000 distinct CDR3 sequences, about 14% of them present only once. The source of the sample is a study of T cells in Graves' hyperthyroidism and ophthalmopathy. Diagnosing involved the use of clinical symptoms, serum thyroxine and TRAb, thyroid ultrasound and orbital computed tomography. The source material was blood. The sequence was collected from a woman aged 25 to 45 with Graves' hyperthyroidism that later progressed to Graves' ophthalmopathy.

CDR3 DNA: TGTGCCAGCAGCCAAGACCCTAGCGGGAGCTACAATGAGCAGTTCTTC. Translated, it gives CASSQDPSGSYNEQFF. This rearrangement joins TRBV11-2 to TRBJ2-1; TRBD2 agrees at 10 bases. The V segment lost 5 bases and the J segment 3 bases; nucleotides outside the gene matches: 7. The CDR3 is 16 residues long. CDR1 is SGHAT, CDR2 FQNNGV, per germline.